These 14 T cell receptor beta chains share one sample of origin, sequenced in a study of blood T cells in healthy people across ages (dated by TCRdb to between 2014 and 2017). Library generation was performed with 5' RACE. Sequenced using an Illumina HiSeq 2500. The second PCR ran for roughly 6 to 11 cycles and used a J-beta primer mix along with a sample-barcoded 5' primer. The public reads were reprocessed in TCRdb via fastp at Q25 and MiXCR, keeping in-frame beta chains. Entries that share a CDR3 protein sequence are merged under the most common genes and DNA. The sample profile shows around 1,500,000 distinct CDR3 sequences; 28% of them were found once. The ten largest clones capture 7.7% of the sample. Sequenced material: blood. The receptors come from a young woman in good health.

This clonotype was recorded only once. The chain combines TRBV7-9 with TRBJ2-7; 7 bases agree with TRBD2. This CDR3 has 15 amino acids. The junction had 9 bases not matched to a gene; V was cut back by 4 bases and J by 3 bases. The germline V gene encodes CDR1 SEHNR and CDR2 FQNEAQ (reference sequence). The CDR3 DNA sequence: TGTGCCAGCAGCTCCCGGTCCAGCGGGAACTACGAGCAGTACTTC. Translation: CASSSRSSGNYEQYF.

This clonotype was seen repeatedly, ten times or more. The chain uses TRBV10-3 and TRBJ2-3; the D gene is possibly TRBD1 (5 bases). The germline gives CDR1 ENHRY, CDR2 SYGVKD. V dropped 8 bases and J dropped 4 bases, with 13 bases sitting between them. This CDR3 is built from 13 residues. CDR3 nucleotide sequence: TGTGCCATCTCCAGGGCGCGGTCAGATACGCAGTATTTT. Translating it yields CAISRARSDTQYF.

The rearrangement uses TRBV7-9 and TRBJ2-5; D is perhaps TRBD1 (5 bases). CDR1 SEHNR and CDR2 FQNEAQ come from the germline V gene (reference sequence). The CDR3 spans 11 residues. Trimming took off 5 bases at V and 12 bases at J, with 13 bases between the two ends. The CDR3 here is CASSPDSIEYF. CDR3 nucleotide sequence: TGTGCCAGCAGCCCCGACAGCATCGAGTACTTC.

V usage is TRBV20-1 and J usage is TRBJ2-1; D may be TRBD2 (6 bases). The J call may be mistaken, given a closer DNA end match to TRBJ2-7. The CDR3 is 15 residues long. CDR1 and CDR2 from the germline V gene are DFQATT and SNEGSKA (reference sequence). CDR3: CSARDVRDPYNEQYF. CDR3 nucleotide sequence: TGCAGTGCTAGAGATGTGCGGGACCCCTACAATGAGCAGTACTTC.

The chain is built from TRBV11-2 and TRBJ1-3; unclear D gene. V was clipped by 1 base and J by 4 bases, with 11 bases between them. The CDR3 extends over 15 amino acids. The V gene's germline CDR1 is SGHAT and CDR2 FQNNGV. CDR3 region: CASSLVRVPGNTIYF. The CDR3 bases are TGTGCCAGCAGCTTAGTTCGGGTACCAGGAAACACCATATATTTT.

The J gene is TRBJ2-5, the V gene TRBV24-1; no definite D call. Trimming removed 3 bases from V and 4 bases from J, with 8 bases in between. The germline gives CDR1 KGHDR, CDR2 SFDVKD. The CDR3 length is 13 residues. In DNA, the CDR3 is TGTGCCACCAGTGATATTTGGCGAGAGACCCAGTACTTC. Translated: CATSDIWRETQYF.

The CDR3: CASSARTGEEVEQFF. The CDR3 DNA reads TGTGCCAGCAGCGCCAGGACAGGGGAAGAGGTTGAGCAGTTCTTC. The chain couples TRBV7-9 to TRBJ2-1; 9 positions agree with TRBD1. Germline V gene data show CDR1 as SEHNR and CDR2 as FQNEAQ (reference sequence). This CDR3 is built from 15 residues. The J segment lost 9 bases and the V segment lost 5 bases, leaving 11 bases of the junction unmatched.

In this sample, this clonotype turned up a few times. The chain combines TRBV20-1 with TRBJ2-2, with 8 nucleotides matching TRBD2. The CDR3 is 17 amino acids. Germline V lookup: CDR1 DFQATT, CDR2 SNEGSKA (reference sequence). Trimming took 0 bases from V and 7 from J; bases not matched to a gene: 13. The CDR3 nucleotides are TGCAGTGCTAGAGATTTGAGGTGGAGCGGGGGCCTCGGGGAGCTGTTTTTT. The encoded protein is CSARDLRWSGGLGELFF.

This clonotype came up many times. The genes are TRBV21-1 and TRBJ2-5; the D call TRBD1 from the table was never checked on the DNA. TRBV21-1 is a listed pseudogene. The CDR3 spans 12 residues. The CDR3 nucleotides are TGTGCCAGCAGTCACGACGTGGAGGGGGAGTACTTC. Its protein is CASSHDVEGEYF.

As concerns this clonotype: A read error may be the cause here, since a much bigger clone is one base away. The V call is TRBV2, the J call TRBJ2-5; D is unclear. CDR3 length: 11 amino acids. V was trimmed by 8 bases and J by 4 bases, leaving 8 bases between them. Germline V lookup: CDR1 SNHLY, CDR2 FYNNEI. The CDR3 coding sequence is TGTGCCAGCGGCTACGCAGAGACCCAGTACTTC. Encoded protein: CASGYAETQYF.

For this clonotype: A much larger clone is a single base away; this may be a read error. CDR3 in DNA: TGCGCCAGCAGCTTGGCGGCGGGACACTACACTGAAGCTTTCTTT. This encodes CASSLAAGHYTEAFF. V usage is TRBV5-1 and J usage is TRBJ1-1; weak D call: TRBD1 (6 bases). This CDR3 comprises 15 residues. Trimming shortened V by 0 bases and J by 3 bases, and 12 bases separated the two germline ends. In germline, CDR1 is SGHRS, CDR2 YFSETQ.

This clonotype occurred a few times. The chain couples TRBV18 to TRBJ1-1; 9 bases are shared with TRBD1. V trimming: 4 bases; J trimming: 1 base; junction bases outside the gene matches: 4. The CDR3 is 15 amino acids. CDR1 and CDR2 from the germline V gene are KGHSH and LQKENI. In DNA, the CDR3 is TGTGCCAGCTCACGAACGGACAGGGGGAACACTGAAGCTTTCTTT. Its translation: CASSRTDRGNTEAFF. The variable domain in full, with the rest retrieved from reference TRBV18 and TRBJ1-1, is NAGVMQNPRHLVRRRGQEARLRCSPMKGHSHVYWYRQLPEEGLKFMVYLQKENIIDESGMPKERFSAEFPKEGPSILRIQQVVRGDSAAYFCASSRTDRGNTEAFFGQGTRLTVV.

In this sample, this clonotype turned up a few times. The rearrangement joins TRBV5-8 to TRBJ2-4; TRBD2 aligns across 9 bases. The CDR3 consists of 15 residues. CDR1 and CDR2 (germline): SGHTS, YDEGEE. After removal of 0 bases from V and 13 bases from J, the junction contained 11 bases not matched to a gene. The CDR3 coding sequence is TGTGCCAGCAGCTTGGAGACTAGCGGTGAGGAAGAGCAGTACTTC. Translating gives CASSLETSGEEEQYF.

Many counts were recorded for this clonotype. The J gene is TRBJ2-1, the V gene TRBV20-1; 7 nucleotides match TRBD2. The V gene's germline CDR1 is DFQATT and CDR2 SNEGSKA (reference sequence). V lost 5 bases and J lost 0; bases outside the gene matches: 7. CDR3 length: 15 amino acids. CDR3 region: CSAPGGESSYNEQFF. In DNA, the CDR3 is TGCAGTGCTCCTGGGGGGGAGAGCTCCTACAATGAGCAGTTCTTC.